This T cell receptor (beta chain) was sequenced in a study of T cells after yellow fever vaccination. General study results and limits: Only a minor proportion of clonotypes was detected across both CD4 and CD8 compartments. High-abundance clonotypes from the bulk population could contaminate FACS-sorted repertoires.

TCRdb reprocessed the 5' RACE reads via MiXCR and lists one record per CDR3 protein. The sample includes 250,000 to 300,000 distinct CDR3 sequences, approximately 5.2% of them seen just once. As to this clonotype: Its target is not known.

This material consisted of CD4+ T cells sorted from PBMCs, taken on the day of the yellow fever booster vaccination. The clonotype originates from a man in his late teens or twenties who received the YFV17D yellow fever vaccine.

This chain's CDR3 is CASRRTFRTNYGYTF. The CDR3 nucleotides read TGCGCCAGCAGGCGCACGTTCCGCACCAACTATGGCTACACCTTC. The rearrangement links TRBV4-1 to TRBJ1-2; D gene uncertain. V lost 6 bases and J 2 bases, leaving 16 bases between the germline ends. CDR1 and CDR2 from the germline V gene are MGHRA and YSYEKL. The length of the CDR3 is 15 residues.